Listed below are T cell receptor beta chains from one sample, sequenced in a study of blood T cell repertoires in COVID-19. TCRdb's table, derived via immunoSEQ multiplex PCR, lists solely in-frame clones and lacks some. The data show approximately 180,000 clones, 85% to 90% seen once. Sequencing was performed on peripheral blood. The receptors here all came from a woman aged 70-85 years with COVID-19, enrolled during active disease. CDR3s include the opening cysteine and the closing phenylalanine or tryptophan. Fields, in order: J gene, D gene, V gene, clone size, CDR3 protein, CDR3 DNA. The D gene is left open where the match is weak. Clone size, where shown, is once, few, many, or a class for clones that have expanded.

J gene: TRBJ2-2
D gene: TRBD2
V gene: TRBV19
clone size: NA
CDR3 protein: CASSKGLASTGELFF
CDR3 DNA: TGTGCCAGTAGCAAGGGACTAGCGAGCACCGGGGAGCTGTTTTTT

J gene: TRBJ2-1
D gene: NA
V gene: TRBV9
clone size: NA
CDR3 protein: CASSVNGAPSLDEQFF
CDR3 DNA: TGTGCCAGCAGCGTAAATGGGGCACCATCTTTGGATGAGCAGTTCTTC

J gene: TRBJ2-1
D gene: NA
V gene: TRBV30
clone size: NA
CDR3 protein: CAWIPEGSSYNEQFF
CDR3 DNA: TGTGCCTGGATACCAGAGGGCTCCTCCTACAATGAGCAGTTCTTC

J gene: TRBJ1-3
D gene: NA
V gene: TRBV2
clone size: NA
CDR3 protein: CASRYEPSLHSGNTIYF
CDR3 DNA: TGTGCCAGCAGGTACGAGCCTTCCCTTCACTCTGGAAACACCATATATTTT

J gene: TRBJ2-3
D gene: TRBD1
V gene: TRBV9
clone size: few
CDR3 protein: CASSWSPGQGNTDTQYF
CDR3 DNA: TGTGCCAGCAGCTGGAGTCCGGGACAGGGAAACACAGATACGCAGTATTTT

J gene: TRBJ2-1
D gene: NA
V gene: TRBV27
clone size: once
CDR3 protein: CASSFLVGSEQFF
CDR3 DNA: TGTGCCAGCAGCTTCCTGGTTGGGAGTGAGCAGTTCTTC

J gene: TRBJ1-1
D gene: NA
V gene: TRBV5-4
clone size: NA
CDR3 protein: CASSLQGMNTEAFF
CDR3 DNA: TGTGCCAGCAGCTTGCAGGGGATGAACACTGAAGCTTTCTTT

J gene: TRBJ2-3
D gene: TRBD1
V gene: TRBV12-5
clone size: NA
CDR3 protein: CASGLGQGGTDTQYF
CDR3 DNA: TGTGCTAGTGGTCTAGGACAGGGGGGCACAGATACGCAGTATTTT

J gene: TRBJ2-1
D gene: TRBD2
V gene: TRBV5-1
clone size: NA
CDR3 protein: CASSLGVAGRGTSTYNEQFF
CDR3 DNA: TGCGCCAGCAGCTTGGGGGTAGCGGGTCGAGGGACCTCTACCTACAATGAGCAGTTCTTC

J gene: TRBJ1-6
D gene: NA
V gene: TRBV3-1/TRBV3-2
clone size: NA
CDR3 protein: CASSLSGGSYNSPLHF
CDR3 DNA: TGTGCCAGCAGCCTAAGCGGGGGGTCCTATAATTCACCCCTCCACTTT

J gene: TRBJ1-2
D gene: TRBD1
V gene: TRBV6-5
clone size: few
CDR3 protein: CASRQGYGYTF
CDR3 DNA: TGTGCCAGCAGACAGGGGTATGGCTACACCTTC

J gene: TRBJ1-1
D gene: NA
V gene: TRBV19
clone size: NA
CDR3 protein: CASSLQGNTEAFF
CDR3 DNA: TGTGCCAGTAGCCTACAGGGGAACACTGAAGCTTTCTTT

J gene: TRBJ1-1
D gene: NA
V gene: TRBV23-1
clone size: NA
CDR3 protein: CASSRNGQMNTEAFF
CDR3 DNA: TGCGCCAGCAGTCGAAACGGACAAATGAACACTGAAGCTTTCTTT

J gene: TRBJ2-1
D gene: NA
V gene: TRBV20-1
clone size: NA
CDR3 protein: CSALSNNEQFF
CDR3 DNA: TGCAGTGCCCTTAGCAACAATGAGCAGTTCTTC

J gene: TRBJ2-7
D gene: NA
V gene: TRBV9
clone size: NA
CDR3 protein: CASSVDGGPNSYEQYF
CDR3 DNA: TGTGCCAGCAGCGTAGACGGCGGGCCTAATTCCTACGAGCAGTACTTC

J gene: TRBJ1-5
D gene: TRBD1
V gene: TRBV28
clone size: NA
CDR3 protein: CASLLRGRENQPQHF
CDR3 DNA: TGTGCCAGTCTGCTCAGGGGGCGGGAAAATCAGCCCCAGCATTTT

J gene: TRBJ2-7
D gene: NA
V gene: TRBV5-1
clone size: NA
CDR3 protein: CASHFADSRSYEQYF
CDR3 DNA: TGCGCCAGCCACTTTGCGGACAGTCGGTCCTACGAGCAGTACTTC

J gene: TRBJ2-7
D gene: NA
V gene: TRBV4-1
clone size: NA
CDR3 protein: CASSPGSLEQYF
CDR3 DNA: TGCGCCAGCAGCCCAGGGTCTCTCGAGCAGTACTTC

J gene: TRBJ2-5
D gene: TRBD1
V gene: TRBV19
clone size: NA
CDR3 protein: CAGRDRETQYF
CDR3 DNA: TGTGCCGGCCGGGACAGGGAGACCCAGTACTTC

J gene: TRBJ2-7
D gene: NA
V gene: TRBV7-9
clone size: few
CDR3 protein: CASSLTPTYEQYF
CDR3 DNA: TGTGCCAGCAGCTTAACTCCAACCTACGAGCAGTACTTC

J gene: TRBJ1-6
D gene: NA
V gene: TRBV18
clone size: NA
CDR3 protein: CASSPRSWDSPLHF
CDR3 DNA: TGTGCCAGCTCACCACGGAGTTGGGATTCACCCCTCCACTTT

J gene: TRBJ1-5
D gene: NA
V gene: TRBV27
clone size: NA
CDR3 protein: CASSLQADSPSLPKHF
CDR3 DNA: TGTGCCAGCAGTTTACAGGCGGACAGCCCCTCTTTACCAAAGCATTTT

J gene: TRBJ2-3
D gene: TRBD2
V gene: TRBV2
clone size: NA
CDR3 protein: CASSVGLAGVRDTQYF
CDR3 DNA: TGTGCCAGCAGTGTGGGACTAGCGGGAGTTAGGGATACGCAGTATTTT

J gene: TRBJ2-3
D gene: TRBD2
V gene: TRBV2
clone size: NA
CDR3 protein: CASSEGGRVLDTQYF
CDR3 DNA: TGTGCCAGCAGTGAAGGGGGGAGGGTTCTAGATACGCAGTATTTT

J gene: TRBJ2-3
D gene: TRBD2
V gene: TRBV3-1/TRBV3-2
clone size: NA
CDR3 protein: CASSLYSGLAGSYF
CDR3 DNA: TGTGCCAGCAGCCTTTACAGCGGTTTAGCGGGATCGTATTTT

J gene: TRBJ2-4
D gene: NA
V gene: TRBV4-3
clone size: NA
CDR3 protein: CASSQVRGKNIQYF
CDR3 DNA: TGCGCCAGCAGCCAAGTTAGGGGCAAAAACATTCAGTACTTC

J gene: TRBJ1-5
D gene: NA
V gene: TRBV24-1
clone size: few
CDR3 protein: CATSGFGRNQPQHF
CDR3 DNA: TGTGCCACCAGTGGGTTTGGCAGAAATCAGCCCCAGCATTTT

J gene: TRBJ2-1
D gene: TRBD2
V gene: TRBV6-6
clone size: NA
CDR3 protein: CASTHWGGLNNEQFF
CDR3 DNA: TGTGCCAGCACCCATTGGGGGGGTTTAAACAATGAGCAGTTCTTC

J gene: TRBJ1-5
D gene: NA
V gene: TRBV23-1
clone size: NA
CDR3 protein: CASSQLEGQPQHF
CDR3 DNA: TGCGCCAGCAGTCAGTTAGAGGGTCAGCCCCAGCATTTT

J gene: TRBJ2-2
D gene: TRBD2
V gene: TRBV4-2
clone size: NA
CDR3 protein: CASSQDRVAGGLGTGELFF
CDR3 DNA: TGTGCCAGCAGCCAAGATAGGGTAGCGGGAGGGCTCGGTACCGGGGAGCTGTTTTTT

J gene: TRBJ2-7
D gene: NA
V gene: TRBV20-1
clone size: NA
CDR3 protein: CSASKGNSYEQYF
CDR3 DNA: TGCAGTGCTAGTAAGGGGAACTCCTACGAGCAGTACTTC

J gene: TRBJ2-5
D gene: TRBD2
V gene: TRBV5-4
clone size: NA
CDR3 protein: CASSPGLAGGGETQYF
CDR3 DNA: TGTGCCAGCAGCCCGGGACTAGCGGGAGGAGGGGAGACCCAGTACTTC

J gene: TRBJ1-5
D gene: NA
V gene: TRBV25-1
clone size: NA
CDR3 protein: CASSWGDQPQHF
CDR3 DNA: TGTGCCAGCAGTTGGGGCGATCAGCCCCAGCATTTT

J gene: TRBJ2-7
D gene: TRBD2
V gene: TRBV7-9
clone size: NA
CDR3 protein: CASGGDGSYEQYF
CDR3 DNA: TGTGCCAGCGGGGGGGATGGCTCCTACGAGCAGTACTTC

J gene: TRBJ1-2
D gene: NA
V gene: TRBV3-1/TRBV3-2
clone size: NA
CDR3 protein: CASSQGGHGYTF
CDR3 DNA: TGTGCCAGCAGCCAAGGGGGGCATGGCTACACCTTC

J gene: TRBJ1-2
D gene: NA
V gene: TRBV5-1
clone size: NA
CDR3 protein: CASSLTANYGYTF
CDR3 DNA: TGCGCCAGCAGCCTGACAGCAAACTATGGCTACACCTTC

J gene: TRBJ2-5
D gene: NA
V gene: TRBV29-1
clone size: NA
CDR3 protein: CSVVPYSLTNQETQYF
CDR3 DNA: TGCAGCGTTGTCCCCTACTCGCTTACTAACCAAGAGACCCAGTACTTC

J gene: TRBJ2-3
D gene: TRBD2
V gene: TRBV28
clone size: NA
CDR3 protein: CASSSSGTPGDTQYF
CDR3 DNA: TGTGCCAGCAGTTCCAGCGGGACCCCCGGGGATACGCAGTATTTT

J gene: TRBJ2-1
D gene: TRBD2
V gene: TRBV6-4
clone size: NA
CDR3 protein: CASTPTSGQNNEQFF
CDR3 DNA: TGTGCCAGCACCCCCACTAGCGGGCAAAACAATGAGCAGTTCTTC

J gene: TRBJ1-1
D gene: NA
V gene: TRBV11-3
clone size: NA
CDR3 protein: CASRQTVNTEAFF
CDR3 DNA: TGTGCCAGCAGACAGACAGTGAACACTGAAGCTTTCTTT

J gene: TRBJ1-1
D gene: TRBD1
V gene: TRBV12-3/TRBV12-4
clone size: NA
CDR3 protein: CASSYTGGTEAFF
CDR3 DNA: TGTGCCAGCAGTTATACAGGGGGCACTGAAGCTTTCTTT

J gene: TRBJ2-7
D gene: TRBD1
V gene: TRBV7-9
clone size: NA
CDR3 protein: CASSWPGQGDYEQYF
CDR3 DNA: TGTGCCAGCAGTTGGCCGGGACAGGGAGACTACGAGCAGTACTTC

J gene: TRBJ1-1
D gene: NA
V gene: TRBV18
clone size: NA
CDR3 protein: CASSPRVTEAFF
CDR3 DNA: TGTGCCAGCTCACCCCGGGTCACTGAAGCTTTCTTT

J gene: TRBJ2-7
D gene: TRBD2
V gene: TRBV18
clone size: once
CDR3 protein: CASSPGRGDEQYF
CDR3 DNA: TGTGCCAGCTCACCGGGGAGGGGTGATGAGCAGTACTTC

J gene: TRBJ2-7
D gene: NA
V gene: TRBV6-5
clone size: NA
CDR3 protein: CASSFADYYEQYF
CDR3 DNA: TGTGCCAGCAGTTTCGCGGACTACTACGAGCAGTACTTC

J gene: TRBJ2-7
D gene: TRBD2
V gene: TRBV4-1
clone size: NA
CDR3 protein: CASSQEGGSLPYEQYF
CDR3 DNA: TGCGCCAGCAGCCAAGAGGGGGGGAGTTTACCCTACGAGCAGTACTTC

J gene: TRBJ2-7
D gene: TRBD2
V gene: TRBV4-2
clone size: NA
CDR3 protein: CASSPQSGRAGEQYF
CDR3 DNA: TGTGCCAGCAGCCCACAAAGCGGGAGGGCAGGCGAGCAGTACTTC

J gene: TRBJ1-1
D gene: TRBD1
V gene: TRBV9
clone size: NA
CDR3 protein: CASSFRQGAEAFF
CDR3 DNA: TGTGCCAGCAGCTTCAGACAGGGGGCTGAAGCTTTCTTT

J gene: TRBJ2-7
D gene: TRBD1
V gene: TRBV25-1
clone size: NA
CDR3 protein: CASSVRQGAYEQYF
CDR3 DNA: TGTGCCAGCAGTGTACGTCAGGGGGCCTACGAGCAGTACTTC

J gene: TRBJ2-1
D gene: NA
V gene: TRBV2
clone size: NA
CDR3 protein: CASTAGTYNEQFF
CDR3 DNA: TGTGCCAGCACCGCAGGGACTTACAATGAGCAGTTCTTC

J gene: TRBJ1-4
D gene: TRBD1
V gene: TRBV6-2/TRBV6-3
clone size: NA
CDR3 protein: CASSDGQGPATNEKLFF
CDR3 DNA: TGTGCCAGCAGTGACGGACAGGGCCCAGCAACTAATGAAAAACTGTTTTTT

J gene: TRBJ1-5
D gene: TRBD1
V gene: TRBV28
clone size: NA
CDR3 protein: CASRTGVKNQPQHF
CDR3 DNA: TGTGCCAGCAGGACAGGGGTGAAAAATCAGCCCCAGCATTTT

J gene: TRBJ1-2
D gene: TRBD1
V gene: TRBV19
clone size: NA
CDR3 protein: CASSSGTGMNGYTF
CDR3 DNA: TGTGCCAGTAGTTCCGGGACAGGTATGAATGGCTACACCTTC

J gene: TRBJ1-4
D gene: NA
V gene: TRBV19
clone size: NA
CDR3 protein: CASSIRILANEKLFF
CDR3 DNA: TGTGCCAGTAGTATAAGGATCCTAGCTAATGAAAAACTGTTTTTT

J gene: TRBJ1-1
D gene: NA
V gene: TRBV19
clone size: NA
CDR3 protein: CASSRHFFAFF
CDR3 DNA: TGTGCCAGTAGTAGGCATTTCTTTGCTTTCTTT

J gene: TRBJ2-1
D gene: NA
V gene: TRBV20-1
clone size: NA
CDR3 protein: CSASYTSFGDYNEQFF
CDR3 DNA: TGCAGTGCTAGTTACACTAGTTTCGGTGACTACAATGAGCAGTTCTTC

J gene: TRBJ2-5
D gene: NA
V gene: TRBV18
clone size: NA
CDR3 protein: CASSPRPGEDQETQYF
CDR3 DNA: TGTGCCAGCTCACCACGGCCGGGGGAGGACCAAGAGACCCAGTACTTC

J gene: TRBJ1-2
D gene: NA
V gene: TRBV3-1/TRBV3-2
clone size: many
CDR3 protein: CASSQQGLNYGYTF
CDR3 DNA: TGTGCCAGCAGCCAACAGGGATTAAACTATGGCTACACCTTC

J gene: TRBJ1-6
D gene: NA
V gene: TRBV27
clone size: NA
CDR3 protein: CASNLGGRLSPLHF
CDR3 DNA: TGTGCCAGCAACCTAGGGGGAAGGCTGTCACCCCTCCACTTT